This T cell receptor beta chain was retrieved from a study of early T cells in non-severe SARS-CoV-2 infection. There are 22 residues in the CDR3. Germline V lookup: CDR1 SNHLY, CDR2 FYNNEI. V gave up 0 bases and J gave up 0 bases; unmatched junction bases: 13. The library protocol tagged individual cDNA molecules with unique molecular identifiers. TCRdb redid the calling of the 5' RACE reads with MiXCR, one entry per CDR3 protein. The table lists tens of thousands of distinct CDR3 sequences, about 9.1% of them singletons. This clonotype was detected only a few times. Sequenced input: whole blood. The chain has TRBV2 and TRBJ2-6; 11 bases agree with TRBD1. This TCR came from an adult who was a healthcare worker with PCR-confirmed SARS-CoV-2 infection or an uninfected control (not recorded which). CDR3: CASSEARGGQGAIISGANVLTF. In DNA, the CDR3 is TGTGCCAGCAGTGAAGCGAGAGGAGGACAGGGGGCCATAATCTCTGGGGCCAACGTCCTGACTTTC. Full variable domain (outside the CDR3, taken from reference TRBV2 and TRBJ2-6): EPEVTQTPSHQVTQMGQEVILRCVPISNHLYFYWYRQILGQKVEFLVSFYNNEISEKSEIFDDQFSVERPDGSNFTLKIRSTKLEDSAMYFCASSEARGGQGAIISGANVLTFGAGSRLTVL.